The 4 T cell receptor beta chains given below trace back to one sample, sequenced in a study of blood T cell repertoires in COVID-19. Sequencing was performed with immunoSEQ multiplex PCR; in TCRdb, only in-frame clones are kept and a portion is missing. The sample lists approximately 290,000 clones, about nine tenths occurring once. The sample consisted of peripheral blood. The origin of the receptors is a man aged 18 to 35 with active or convalescent COVID-19.

The chain links TRBV6-5 to TRBJ2-1; 8 bases fit TRBD1. With 3 bases clipped from V and 8 bases from J, the junction kept 12 bases outside the gene matches. Germline V gives CDR1 MNHEY, CDR2 SVGAGI. This CDR3 has 16 amino acids. DNA for the CDR3: TGTGCCAGCAGTTATTCGACGACAGGGGTTTACGATGAGCAGTTCTTC. It codes for CASSYSTTGVYDEQFF.

This chain uses TRBV6-5 with TRBJ2-1; 10 nucleotides line up with TRBD2. V shed 2 bases, J shed 11 bases, and the junction held 3 bases outside the gene matches. The CDR3 covers 13 residues. Per germline, CDR1 MNHEY and CDR2 SVGAGI. CDR3 nucleotides: TGTGCCAGCAGTTACCTAGCGGGGGTGCAGCAGTTCTTC. It translates to CASSYLAGVQQFF.

The rearrangement joins TRBV15 to TRBJ2-1, with 13 nucleotides matching TRBD2. Trimming cost V 0 bases and J 9 bases; bases outside gene matches: 11. CDR1 is LNHNV, CDR2 YYDKDF, per germline (reference sequence). This CDR3 has 18 amino acids. CDR3 sequence reads: CATSREPGGLAGPTEQFF. The CDR3 DNA reads TGTGCCACCAGCAGAGAGCCTGGGGGACTAGCGGGACCAACTGAGCAGTTCTTC.

This clone came up a few times. The chain recombines TRBV29-1 with TRBJ2-1; 11 bases align to TRBD2. Germline CDR1 reads SQVTM; CDR2 reads ANQGSEA. The length of the CDR3 is 16 residues. V was pared by 0 bases and J by 2 bases, with 3 bases of the junction left unmatched. CDR3 sequence (DNA): TGCAGCGTTGAAGATCCTAGCGGGAGGACCTACAATGAGCAGTTCTTC. Translating it yields CSVEDPSGRTYNEQFF.